The clone carrying this TCR beta chain was recorded many times. The data were taken from a study of T-cell reconstitution after alpha-beta-depleted transplantation in children. CDR1 is DFQATT and CDR2 is SNEGSKA in the germline V gene (reference sequence). V lost 0 bases to trimming and J lost 7 bases; unmatched junction nucleotides: 2. This CDR3 spans 13 amino acids. Unique molecular identifiers featured in how the TCRbeta library was prepared. TCRdb reanalysed the PCR reads using MiXCR and keeps one entry per CDR3 protein. Counted here are around 680,000 distinct CDR3 sequences, around 16% occurring once; the ten biggest clones make up 1.1%.

The clonotype was recovered from a human donor who donated a stem cell graft to a child with acute myeloid leukemia. This material consisted of PBMCs from the stem cell graft donor, taken from the stem cell graft. The V call is TRBV20-1, the J call TRBJ2-1, with 8 nucleotides matching TRBD1. The chain's CDR3 is CSARDHRGNEQFF. The CDR3 coding sequence is TGCAGTGCTAGAGACCACAGGGGGAATGAGCAGTTCTTC.